One sample yielded the 15 T cell receptor beta chains listed below, sequenced in a study of beta chain features in type 1 diabetes. All of the isolated RNA was reverse transcribed, so expressed TCRB transcripts were sequenced. Measured with immunoSEQ multiplex PCR; TCRdb has only the in-frame clones, and not every one. The sample has under 900,000 clones, roughly 15% seen once. Material for sequencing was naive CD4+ T cells from blood. Receptors were obtained from a young woman in good health.

This clone was seen a handful of times. The chain joins TRBV6-5 to TRBJ2-7; D call uncertain. V was cut by 2 bases and J by 12 bases, with 14 bases left in between. Germline CDR1 MNHEY, CDR2 SVGAGI. CDR3 length equals 12 residues. CDR3 region: CASSYPPRLTYF. Here the CDR3 DNA reads TGTGCCAGCAGTTACCCTCCGCGGTTAACGTACTTC.

The J gene is TRBJ2-1, the V gene TRBV11-2, with 14 bases identical to TRBD2. The trim removed 5 bases at V and 12 bases at J, leaving 12 bases unmatched. The CDR3 has 16 amino acids. Looked up from germline, CDR1 is SGHAT and CDR2 is FQNNGV. CDR3 sequence (DNA): TGTGCCAGCAGCAAACAACCGGGACTAGCGGGAGTTGGGCAGTTCTTC. The encoded protein is CASSKQPGLAGVGQFF.

V and J are TRBV10-3 and TRBJ2-4, with D possibly being TRBD1 (5 bases). CDR3 size: 17 residues. V was shortened by 0 bases and J by 4 bases, with 16 bases between the two germline ends. CDR1 ENHRY and CDR2 SYGVKD come from the germline V gene. The chain's CDR3 is CAISESVGDSLKNIQYF. In DNA, the CDR3 is TGTGCCATCAGTGAGTCGGTAGGAGACAGCCTAAAAAACATTCAGTACTTC.

This clone was counted between two and nine times. The V and J genes are TRBV7-2 and TRBJ2-2; 11 bases fit TRBD2. Germline V gives CDR1 SGHTA, CDR2 FQGNSA. V trimming: 5 bases; J trimming: 5 bases; junction bases outside the gene matches: 10. This CDR3 has 17 amino acids. CDR3 region: CASSMAIWTSGTGELFF. In nucleotides, the CDR3 is TGTGCCAGCAGCATGGCAATCTGGACTAGCGGGACCGGGGAGCTGTTTTTT.

This clone was seen more than once but under ten times. The genes are TRBV28 and TRBJ2-2; 8 positions match TRBD1. Unmatched junction bases numbered 8, after V lost 7 bases and J lost 4 bases. The CDR3 totals 15 residues. Germline V gives CDR1 MDHEN, CDR2 SYDVKM. This chain's CDR3 is CASTFTGGGTGELFF. As DNA, the CDR3 is TGTGCCAGCACCTTTACAGGGGGTGGCACCGGGGAGCTGTTTTTT.

The J gene is TRBJ2-2, the V gene TRBV11-2; D remains unclear. Trimming left V 1 base short and J 7 bases short, with 10 bases between. CDR3 length equals 14 residues. Germline assignment: CDR1 SGHAT and CDR2 FQNNGV. Here the CDR3 DNA reads TGTGCCAGCAGCTTAGTAAACCCTGTCGGGGAGCTGTTTTTT. Its protein is CASSLVNPVGELFF.

The chain recombines TRBV9 with TRBJ2-3; D gene uncertain. The CDR3 is 12 residues long. Germline V gene lookup returns CDR1 SGDLS and CDR2 YYNGEE. The germline V and J ends were trimmed by 0 bases and 5 bases, with 4 bases remaining between them. This CDR3 reads CASSVGRDTQYF. CDR3 in DNA: TGTGCCAGCAGCGTAGGTAGAGATACGCAGTATTTT.

The gene calls are TRBV5-1 and TRBJ2-5; 7 positions match TRBD1. CDR1 is SGHRS, CDR2 YFSETQ, per germline. The V and J ends lost 7 bases and 4 bases, in that order; junction bases with no gene match: 13. This CDR3 has 15 amino acids. The CDR3 here is CASARPGQRGETQYF. The DNA of the CDR3 is TGCGCCAGCGCCCGACCGGGACAGAGGGGAGAGACCCAGTACTTC.

This chain connects TRBV27 to TRBJ1-1; D unclear. The ends were cut back, 7 bases at V and 0 bases at J, with 12 bases in the middle. The CDR3 length is 14 residues. Germline loops: CDR1 MNHEY, CDR2 SMNVEV (reference sequence). CDR3 sequence (DNA): TGTGCCAGCACCGGGAGAGGGTTGAACACTGAAGCTTTCTTT. Its translation is CASTGRGLNTEAFF.

There are a few counts of this clone. The chain carries TRBV7-6 and TRBJ2-7; D tentatively reads TRBD1 or TRBD2 (5 bases each). Germline loops: CDR1 SGHVS, CDR2 FNYEAQ. V gave up 4 bases and J gave up 1 base, with 8 bases separating them. The CDR3 extends over 13 amino acids. The CDR3, as DNA: TGTGCCAGCAGCTACGGGGCTTCCTACGAGCAGTACTTC. Translation gives CASSYGASYEQYF.

This clone was seen only a few times. The V and J genes are TRBV20-1 and TRBJ2-3, with unresolved D. V lost 5 bases to trimming and J lost 8 bases, with 11 bases between them. The CDR3 totals 11 residues. CDR1 is DFQATT, CDR2 SNEGSKA, per germline (reference sequence). CDR3 residues: CSAHRPGTQYF. In DNA, the CDR3 is TGCAGTGCTCACCGGCCGGGTACGCAGTATTTT.

Comments on this clone: One junction end disagrees with the germline gene, perhaps due to a read error. This chain joins TRBV4-3 and TRBJ1-2; 7 bases map to TRBD1. The CDR3 is 14 residues long. Germline loops: CDR1 LGHNA, CDR2 YSLEER. The CDR3 here is CASSQATGNCGYTF. CDR3 bases: TGCGCCAGCAGCCAAGCGACAGGGAACTGTGGCTACACCTTC.

The V gene is TRBV7-2, the J gene TRBJ2-3; D is undetermined. The V gene's germline CDR1 is SGHTA and CDR2 FQGNSA. Trimming took 3 bases from V and 4 from J, leaving 11 bases between them. The CDR3 totals 14 residues. The CDR3 nucleotides read TGTGCCAGCAGCTTTAGAAGGGCTTCAGATACGCAGTATTTT. Translated, it gives CASSFRRASDTQYF.

There are a few counts of this clone. The genes are TRBV28 and TRBJ2-1; tentative D call: TRBD2 (6 bases). The V gene lost 3 bases and the J gene lost 3 bases, with 9 bases spanning the gap. Germline values: CDR1 MDHEN, CDR2 SYDVKM. CDR3 size: 14 residues. The CDR3 region is CASSFGRGYNEQFF. The CDR3 nucleotides read TGTGCCAGCAGTTTCGGGAGAGGCTACAATGAGCAGTTCTTC.

In this sample, this clone turned up a few times. The CDR3 protein is CASSQDIRGLGRRLGDTQYF. The DNA for the CDR3 is TGTGCCAGCAGCCAAGATATCAGGGGACTTGGACGGCGGCTAGGAGATACGCAGTATTTT. The chain uses TRBV4-2 and TRBJ2-3; perhaps D is TRBD1 or TRBD2 (6 bases each). In germline, CDR1 is LGHNA, CDR2 YNFKEQ. Trimming removed 0 bases from V and 5 bases from J, with 27 bases in between. The CDR3 has 20 residues.